These 16 T cell receptor beta chains were all obtained from the same sample, sequenced in a study of human CD8 memory T cell subsets. UMI-labeled 5' RACE produced the TCR beta libraries. TCRdb reprocessed the 5' RACE reads and stores each CDR3 protein as one record, lacking DNA. This sample contains just under 7,500 distinct CDR3 sequences. Sequenced material: CD8+ T cells from PBMCs. The receptors come from a human donor in good health.

J is TRBJ2-7 and V is TRBV20-1; TCRdb proposes TRBD2, but this gene call is untestable without DNA. There are 16 residues in the CDR3. The V gene's germline CDR1 is DFQATT and CDR2 SNEGSKA (reference sequence). This CDR3 reads CSARPLAGGSSYEQYF.

The rearrangement joins TRBV13 to TRBJ2-7; TCRdb returns TRBD2, unconfirmable since there is no DNA. The CDR3 extends over 16 amino acids. CDR1 and CDR2 (germline): PRHDT, FYEKMQ (reference sequence). Here the CDR3 reads CASSFSHGLTGNEQYF.

This clonotype registers medium-sized (0.01 to 0.1%) by frequency. V gene TRBV28 combines with J gene TRBJ2-1. CDR1 and CDR2 from the germline V gene are MDHEN and SYDVKM. The CDR3 sequence is 15 residues long. The CDR3 loop is CASSLRQPPYNEQFF.

The chain links TRBV5-8 to TRBJ2-3. This CDR3 has 13 amino acids. Germline V CDR1 and CDR2: SGHTS, YDEGEE. CDR3 region: CASSLWTTDTQYF.

This sequence joins TRBV7-8 and TRBJ1-2. The CDR3 totals 15 residues. The germline CDR1 and CDR2 sequences are SGHVS and FQNEAQ. The chain's CDR3 is CASSPRPEGNYGYTF. Filled out from reference TRBV7-8 and TRBJ1-2, the complete variable domain reads GAGVSQSPRYKVAKRGQDVALRCDPISGHVSLFWYQQALGQGPEFLTYFQNEAQLDKSGLPSDRFFAERPEGSVSTLKIQRTQQEDSAVYLCASSPRPEGNYGYTFGSGTRLTVV.

The chain links TRBV2 to TRBJ1-4; lacking DNA, the TRBD1 call made by TCRdb goes unchecked. In germline, CDR1 is SNHLY, CDR2 FYNNEI. The CDR3 spans 14 residues. The CDR3: CASSGGQDNEKLFF.

This rearrangement joins TRBV19 to TRBJ1-2; the TRBD1 assignment by TCRdb is unverifiable without DNA. The CDR3 spans 15 residues. Germline CDR1 and CDR2: LNHDA and SQIVND (reference sequence). CDR3: CASSLTSGLAYGYTF.

V gene TRBV20-1 combines with J gene TRBJ2-1; the TCRdb call, TRBD2, lacks DNA for checking. CDR1 is DFQATT, CDR2 SNEGSKA, per germline (reference sequence). This CDR3 has 16 amino acids. CDR3 loop: CSARGLAAWGHDEQFF.

The V call is TRBV28, the J call TRBJ1-5. Germline CDR1 MDHEN, CDR2 SYDVKM. This CDR3 region has 13 residues. CDR3 protein: CASSSRNNQPQHF.

This chain joins TRBV28 and TRBJ2-2; TCRdb calls TRBD1, which cannot be checked without DNA. Germline CDR1 is MDHEN and CDR2 is SYDVKM. There are 15 residues in the CDR3. The CDR3 loop reads CASSPPTGGTGELFF.

The V and J genes are TRBV20-1 and TRBJ2-1; the D gene TCRdb calls, TRBD2, cannot be checked with no DNA. This CDR3 spans 16 amino acids. Germline values: CDR1 DFQATT, CDR2 SNEGSKA (reference sequence). CDR3 sequence: CSAHGGLAGQNNEQFF.

V is TRBV11-3 and J is TRBJ2-1; the D call of TRBD2 rests on TCRdb alone, since no DNA is present to check it. CDR1 and CDR2 from the germline V gene are SGHNT and YENEEA. The CDR3 runs to 15 residues. Here the CDR3 reads CASSLDQGGNNEQFF.

This chain joins TRBV20-1 and TRBJ1-5; TCRdb's D call, TRBD1, is unchecked because there is no DNA. Germline-derived CDR1 and CDR2 are DFQATT and SNEGSKA (reference sequence). This CDR3 comprises 17 residues. The CDR3 sequence is CSARPRDRDYGNQPQHF.

J is TRBJ2-1 and V is TRBV3-1. The germline V gene has CDR1 LGHDT and CDR2 YNNKEL (reference sequence). CDR3 length equals 12 residues. The CDR3 reads CASSHGSNEQFF.

Judged by frequency, this clonotype is medium-sized (0.01 to 0.1%). The rearrangement uses TRBV7-9 and TRBJ2-3; the TRBD1 assignment by TCRdb is unverifiable without DNA. Germline values: CDR1 SEHNR, CDR2 FQNEAQ (reference sequence). The CDR3 has 15 amino acids. CDR3 region: CASSHPGQSTDTQYF.

The chain combines TRBV7-6 with TRBJ2-3. The CDR3 extends over 15 amino acids. From germline, CDR1 is SGHVS and CDR2 FNYEAQ. This chain's CDR3 is CASSLVLAFTDTQYF.